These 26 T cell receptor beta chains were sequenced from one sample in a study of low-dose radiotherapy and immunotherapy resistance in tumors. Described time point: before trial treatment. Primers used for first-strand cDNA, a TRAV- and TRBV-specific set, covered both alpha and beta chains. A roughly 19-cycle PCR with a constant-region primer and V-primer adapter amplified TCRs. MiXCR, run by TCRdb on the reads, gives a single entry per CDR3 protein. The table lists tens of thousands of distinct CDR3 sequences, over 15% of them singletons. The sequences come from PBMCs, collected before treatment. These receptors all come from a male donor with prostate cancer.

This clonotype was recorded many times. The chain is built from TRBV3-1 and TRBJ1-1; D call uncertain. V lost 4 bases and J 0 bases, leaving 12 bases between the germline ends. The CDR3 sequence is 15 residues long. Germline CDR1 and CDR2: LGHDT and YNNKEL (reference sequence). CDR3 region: CASSPPRSVNTEAFF. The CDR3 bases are TGTGCCAGCAGCCCACCCCGGTCCGTGAACACTGAAGCTTTCTTT.

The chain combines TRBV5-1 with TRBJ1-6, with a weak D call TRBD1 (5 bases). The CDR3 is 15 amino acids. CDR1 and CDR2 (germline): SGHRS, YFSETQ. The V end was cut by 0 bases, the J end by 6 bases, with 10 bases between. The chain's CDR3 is CASSLAGSSNSPLHF. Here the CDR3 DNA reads TGCGCCAGCAGCTTGGCAGGGTCCAGTAATTCACCCCTCCACTTT.

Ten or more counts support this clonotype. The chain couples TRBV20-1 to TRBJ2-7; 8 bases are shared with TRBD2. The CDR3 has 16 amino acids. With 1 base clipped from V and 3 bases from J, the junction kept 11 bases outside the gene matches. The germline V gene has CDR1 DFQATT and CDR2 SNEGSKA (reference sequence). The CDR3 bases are TGCAGTGCTAGAGCCCAAGGTCGCGGGGGGAGCTACGAGCAGTACTTC. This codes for CSARAQGRGGSYEQYF.

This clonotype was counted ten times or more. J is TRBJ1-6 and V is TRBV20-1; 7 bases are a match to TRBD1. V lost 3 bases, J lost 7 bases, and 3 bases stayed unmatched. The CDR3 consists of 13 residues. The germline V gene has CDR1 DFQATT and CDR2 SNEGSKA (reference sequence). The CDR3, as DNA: TGCAGTGCTAGGGTGACAGGGAATTCACCCCTCCACTTT. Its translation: CSARVTGNSPLHF.

Here the CDR3 DNA reads TGTGCCAGTAGTATAGTGGGGGGGGGCACAGATACGCAGTATTTT. It yields the protein CASSIVGGGTDTQYF. This chain links TRBV19 with TRBJ2-3; TRBD2 agrees at 7 bases. Germline CDR1 is LNHDA and CDR2 is SQIVND (reference sequence). The junction had 2 bases not matched to a gene; V was cut back by 1 base and J by 1 base. This CDR3 has 15 amino acids.

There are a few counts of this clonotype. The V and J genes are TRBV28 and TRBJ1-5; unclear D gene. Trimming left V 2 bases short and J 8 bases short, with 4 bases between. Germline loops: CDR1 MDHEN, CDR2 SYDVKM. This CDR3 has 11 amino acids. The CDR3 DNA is TGTGCCAGCAGTTTAAAGGAGCCCCAGCATTTT. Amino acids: CASSLKEPQHF.

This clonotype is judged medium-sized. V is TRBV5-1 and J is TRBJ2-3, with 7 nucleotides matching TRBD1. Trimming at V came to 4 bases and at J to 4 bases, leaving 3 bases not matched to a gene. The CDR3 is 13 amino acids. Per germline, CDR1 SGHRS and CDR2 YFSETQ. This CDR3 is CASSDRDADTQYF. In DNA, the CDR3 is TGCGCCAGCAGCGACAGGGATGCAGATACGCAGTATTTT.

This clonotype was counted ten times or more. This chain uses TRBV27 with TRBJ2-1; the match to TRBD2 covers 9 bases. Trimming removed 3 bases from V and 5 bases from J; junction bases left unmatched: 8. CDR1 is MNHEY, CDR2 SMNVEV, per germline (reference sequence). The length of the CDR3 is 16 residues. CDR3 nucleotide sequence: TGTGCCAGCAGTTTGGCCGGCCTAGCGGGAAACAATGAGCAGTTCTTC. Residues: CASSLAGLAGNNEQFF.

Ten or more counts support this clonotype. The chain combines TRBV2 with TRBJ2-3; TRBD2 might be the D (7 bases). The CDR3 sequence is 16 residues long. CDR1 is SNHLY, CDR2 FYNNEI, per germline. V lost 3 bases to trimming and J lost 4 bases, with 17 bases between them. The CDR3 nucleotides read TGTGCCAGCAGTGATTCGGGGGGCGAGTTGGCAGATACGCAGTATTTT. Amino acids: CASSDSGGELADTQYF.

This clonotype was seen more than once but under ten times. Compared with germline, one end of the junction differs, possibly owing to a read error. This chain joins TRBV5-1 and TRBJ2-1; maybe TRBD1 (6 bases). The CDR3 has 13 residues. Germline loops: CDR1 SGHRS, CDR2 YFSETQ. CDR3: CASSPGQSTEQFF. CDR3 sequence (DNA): TGTGCCAGCAGCCCGGGACAAAGCACCGAGCAGTTCTTC.

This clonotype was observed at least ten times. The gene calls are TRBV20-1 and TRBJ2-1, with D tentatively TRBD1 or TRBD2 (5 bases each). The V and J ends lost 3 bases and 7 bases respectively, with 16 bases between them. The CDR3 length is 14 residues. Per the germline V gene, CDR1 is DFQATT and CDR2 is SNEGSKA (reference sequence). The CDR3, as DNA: TGCAGTGCTAGGAGGGACCCGTTTGGGAATGAGCAGTTCTTC. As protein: CSARRDPFGNEQFF.

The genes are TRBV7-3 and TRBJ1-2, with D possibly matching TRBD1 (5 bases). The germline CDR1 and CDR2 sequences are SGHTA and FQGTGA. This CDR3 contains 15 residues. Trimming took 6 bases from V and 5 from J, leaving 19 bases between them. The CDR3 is CASRPGPPSPYGYTF. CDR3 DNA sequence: TGTGCCAGCAGACCGGGGCCTCCCAGCCCATATGGCTACACCTTC.

CDR3 sequence: CASSFSAVSYEQYF. The CDR3 bases are TGTGCCAGCAGCTTCAGTGCAGTGAGCTACGAGCAGTACTTC. This chain joins TRBV11-2 and TRBJ2-7, with unresolved D. The CDR3 runs 14 residues. Germline V gene lookup returns CDR1 SGHAT and CDR2 FQNNGV. V was trimmed by 3 bases and J by 3 bases, leaving 12 bases between them.

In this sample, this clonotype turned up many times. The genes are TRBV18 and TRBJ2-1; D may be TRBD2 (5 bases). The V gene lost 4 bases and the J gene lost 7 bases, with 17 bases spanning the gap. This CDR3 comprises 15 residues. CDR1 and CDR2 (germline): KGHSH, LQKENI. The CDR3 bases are TGTGCCAGCTCACAACTAGGTCCCCCACGGAATGAGCAGTTCTTC. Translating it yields CASSQLGPPRNEQFF.

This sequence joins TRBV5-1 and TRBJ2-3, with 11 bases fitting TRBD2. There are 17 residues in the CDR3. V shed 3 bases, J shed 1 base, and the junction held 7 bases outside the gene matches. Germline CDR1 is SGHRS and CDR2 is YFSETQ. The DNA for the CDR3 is TGCGCCAGCAGCTCCTGGACTAGCGGGCAAGGCACAGATACGCAGTATTTT. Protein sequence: CASSSWTSGQGTDTQYF.

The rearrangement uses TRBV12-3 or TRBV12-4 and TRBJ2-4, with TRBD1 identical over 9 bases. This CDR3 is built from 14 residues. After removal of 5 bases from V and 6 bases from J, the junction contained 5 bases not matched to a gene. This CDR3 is CASSRQGGGNIQYF. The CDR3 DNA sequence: TGTGCCAGCAGTCGACAGGGGGGGGGAAACATTCAGTACTTC.

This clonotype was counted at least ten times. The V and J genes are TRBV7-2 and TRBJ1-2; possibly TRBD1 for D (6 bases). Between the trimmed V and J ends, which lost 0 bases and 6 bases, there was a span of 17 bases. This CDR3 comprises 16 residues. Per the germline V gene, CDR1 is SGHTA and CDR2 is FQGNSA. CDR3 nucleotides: TGTGCCAGCAGCTTAGCCGGGCGGGGGGCAGAAAATGGCTACACCTTC. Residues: CASSLAGRGAENGYTF.

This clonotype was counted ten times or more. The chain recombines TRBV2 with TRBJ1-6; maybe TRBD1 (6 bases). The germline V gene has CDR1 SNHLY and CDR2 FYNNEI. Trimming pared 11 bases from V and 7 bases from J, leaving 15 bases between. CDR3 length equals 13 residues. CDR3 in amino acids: CAGGQTLNSPLHF. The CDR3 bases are TGTGCCGGCGGACAGACTCTAAATTCACCCCTCCACTTT.

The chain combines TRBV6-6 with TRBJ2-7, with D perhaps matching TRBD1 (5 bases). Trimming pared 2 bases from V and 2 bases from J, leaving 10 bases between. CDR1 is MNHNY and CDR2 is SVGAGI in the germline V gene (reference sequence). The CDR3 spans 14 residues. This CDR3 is CASSYGRQTYEQYF. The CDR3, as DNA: TGTGCCAGCAGTTACGGACGACAGACCTACGAGCAGTACTTC.

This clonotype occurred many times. In DNA form, the CDR3 reads TGTGCCAGCAGTGGCCCGAGGCAGGGAGGGACAGATACGCAGTATTTT. It yields the protein CASSGPRQGGTDTQYF. The J gene is TRBJ2-3, the V gene TRBV27; 7 bases line up with TRBD2. The CDR3 spans 16 residues. The germline V gene encodes CDR1 MNHEY and CDR2 SMNVEV (reference sequence). V was clipped by 5 bases and J by 3 bases; unmatched bases: 11.

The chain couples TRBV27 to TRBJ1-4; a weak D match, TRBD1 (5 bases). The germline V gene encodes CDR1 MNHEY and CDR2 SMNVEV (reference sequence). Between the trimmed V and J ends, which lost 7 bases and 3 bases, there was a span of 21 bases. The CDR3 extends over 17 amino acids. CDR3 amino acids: CASKTAPRGIANEKLFF. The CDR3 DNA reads TGTGCCAGCAAGACAGCACCACGGGGTATCGCTAATGAAAAACTGTTTTTT.

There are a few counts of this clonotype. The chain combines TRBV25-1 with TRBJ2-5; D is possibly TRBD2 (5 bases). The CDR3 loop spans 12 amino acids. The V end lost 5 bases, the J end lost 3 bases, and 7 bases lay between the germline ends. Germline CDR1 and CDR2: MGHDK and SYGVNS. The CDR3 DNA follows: TGTGCCAGCAGTTGGGGAGAAGAGACCCAGTACTTC. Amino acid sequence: CASSWGEETQYF.

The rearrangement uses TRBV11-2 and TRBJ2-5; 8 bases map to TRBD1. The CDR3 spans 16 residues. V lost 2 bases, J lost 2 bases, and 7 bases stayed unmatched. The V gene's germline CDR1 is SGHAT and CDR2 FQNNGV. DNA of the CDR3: TGTGCCAGCAGCTTAAGGACAGGGCCGCGGCAAGAGACCCAGTACTTC. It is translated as CASSLRTGPRQETQYF.

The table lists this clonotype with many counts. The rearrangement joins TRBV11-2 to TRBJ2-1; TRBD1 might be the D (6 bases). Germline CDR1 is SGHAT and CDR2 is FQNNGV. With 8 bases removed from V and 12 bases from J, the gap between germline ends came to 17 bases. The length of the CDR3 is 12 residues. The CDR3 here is CASSHWGTTQFF. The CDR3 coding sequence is TGTGCCAGCTCCCATTGGGGGACAACGCAGTTCTTC.

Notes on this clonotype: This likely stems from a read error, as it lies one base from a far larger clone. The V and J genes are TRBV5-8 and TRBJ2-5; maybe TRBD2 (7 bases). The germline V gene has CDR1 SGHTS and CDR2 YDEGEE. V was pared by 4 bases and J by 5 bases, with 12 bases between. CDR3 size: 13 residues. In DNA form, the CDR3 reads TGTGCCAGCAGCCCGGGGGGCGAGGAGACCCAGTACTTC. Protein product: CASSPGGEETQYF.

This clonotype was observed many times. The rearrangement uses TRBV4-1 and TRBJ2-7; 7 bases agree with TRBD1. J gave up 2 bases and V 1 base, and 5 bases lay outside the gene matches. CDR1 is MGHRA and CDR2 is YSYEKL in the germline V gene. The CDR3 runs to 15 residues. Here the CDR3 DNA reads TGCGCCAGCAGCCAAGGAACAGACAGGGCCTACGAGCAGTACTTC. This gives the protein CASSQGTDRAYEQYF.